One and the same sample provided the 2 T cell receptor beta chains below, sequenced in a study of cytomegalovirus exposure and HLA in healthy donors. The PCR was carried out with 60 Vbeta primers and 13 Jbeta primers. The table came from immunoSEQ multiplex PCR; TCRdb's copy has only in-frame clones and leaves some out. The sample lists about 190,000 clones, 80% to 90% occurring once. Sequenced input: PBMCs. All receptors come from a woman in her twenties or thirties in good health and CMV-seronegative.

The chain couples TRBV2 to TRBJ2-3; 8 bases agree with TRBD1. Germline CDR1 SNHLY, CDR2 FYNNEI. This CDR3 region has 14 residues. After removal of 7 bases from V and 0 bases from J, the junction contained 3 bases not matched to a gene. CDR3 loop: CASMDRVSTDTQYF. Here the CDR3 DNA reads TGTGCCAGCATGGACAGGGTTAGCACAGATACGCAGTATTTT.

This clone was picked up a small number of times. V is TRBV29-1 and J is TRBJ2-3; perhaps TRBD2 as D (5 bases). The CDR3 runs 13 residues. V was clipped by 4 bases and J by 4 bases, with 12 bases between them. Germline loops: CDR1 SQVTM, CDR2 ANQGSEA. The CDR3 loop reads CSVVGEPPDTQYF. As DNA, the CDR3 is TGCAGCGTTGTCGGGGAGCCCCCAGATACGCAGTATTTT.